This entry concerns a single T cell receptor (beta chain). Its antigen remains unknown. The read halts 3 residues ahead of the CDR3 end, with the missing end drawn from the germline J gene. Using immunoSEQ multiplex PCR, the repertoire was profiled, and TCRdb retains in-frame clones only, with some absent. In all, the sample yields about 29,000 clones. The data are from a study of T cells in women clearing cervical HPV infection. Study-wide context: Cases' blood sampling followed lesion detection by median around 150 days (90 to 200).

Study-wide points: Cases and controls were distinguished at AUC about 0.86 by richness and V genes.

In germline, CDR1 is SGHDT, CDR2 YYEEEE. This CDR3 is built from 15 residues. Trimming cost V 0 bases and J 9 bases; bases outside gene matches: 2. The origin of this receptor is a woman between 18 and 69 years old with a cervical HPV16 infection that either progressed to CIN3+ or cleared (not recorded which). This rearrangement joins TRBV5-6 to TRBJ1-6; 11 positions match TRBD1. The sequencing sample was made of blood buffy coat. The covered CDR3 bases are TGTGCCAGCAGCTTGGCGGGGACAGGGGGTTCACCC. Translating gives CASSLAGTGGSP. The whole CDR3 sequence reads CASSLAGTGGSPLHF. Drawing the rest from reference TRBV5-6 and TRBJ1-6, the complete variable domain is DAGVTQSPTHLIKTRGQQVTLRCSPKSGHDTVSWYQQALGQGPQFIFQYYEEEERQRGNFPDRFSGHQFPNYSSELNVNALLLGDSALYLCASSLAGTGGSPLHFGNGTRLTVT.